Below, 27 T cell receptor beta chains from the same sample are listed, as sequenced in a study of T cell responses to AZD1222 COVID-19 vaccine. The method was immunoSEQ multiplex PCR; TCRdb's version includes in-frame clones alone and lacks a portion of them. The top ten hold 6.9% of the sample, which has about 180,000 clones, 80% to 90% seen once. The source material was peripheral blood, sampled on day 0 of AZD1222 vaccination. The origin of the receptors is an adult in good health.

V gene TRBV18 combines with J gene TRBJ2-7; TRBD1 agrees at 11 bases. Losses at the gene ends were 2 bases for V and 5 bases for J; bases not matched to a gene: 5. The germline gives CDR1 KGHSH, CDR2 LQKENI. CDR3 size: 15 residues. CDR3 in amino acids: CASSPSRTGGDEQYF. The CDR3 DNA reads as TGTGCCAGCTCACCATCGCGGACAGGGGGCGACGAGCAGTACTTC.

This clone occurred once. In DNA, the CDR3 is TGTGCCAGTAGTTTCCAAAATTCACCCCTCCACTTT. This gives the protein CASSFQNSPLHF. The chain is built from TRBV19 and TRBJ1-6; no definite D call. Germline-derived CDR1 and CDR2 are LNHDA and SQIVND (reference sequence). This CDR3 is 12 amino acids long. V lost 5 bases to trimming and J lost 7 bases, with 6 bases between them.

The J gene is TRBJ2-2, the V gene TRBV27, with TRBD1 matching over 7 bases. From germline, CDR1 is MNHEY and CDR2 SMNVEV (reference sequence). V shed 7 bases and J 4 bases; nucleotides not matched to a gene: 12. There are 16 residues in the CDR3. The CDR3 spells CASIKLRGQFTGELFF. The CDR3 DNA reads TGTGCCAGCATCAAATTGAGGGGACAGTTCACCGGGGAGCTGTTTTTT.

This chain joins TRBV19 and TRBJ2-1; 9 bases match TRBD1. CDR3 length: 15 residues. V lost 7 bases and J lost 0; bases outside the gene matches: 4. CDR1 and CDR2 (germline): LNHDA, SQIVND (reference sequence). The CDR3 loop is CASTPGQGSYNEQFF. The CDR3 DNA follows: TGTGCCAGTACCCCGGGACAGGGCTCCTACAATGAGCAGTTCTTC. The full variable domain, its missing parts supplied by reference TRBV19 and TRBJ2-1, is DGGITQSPKYLFRKEGQNVTLSCEQNLNHDAMYWYRQDPGQGLRLIYYSQIVNDFQKGDIAEGYSVSREKKESFPLTVTSAQKNPTAFYLCASTPGQGSYNEQFFGPGTRLTVL.

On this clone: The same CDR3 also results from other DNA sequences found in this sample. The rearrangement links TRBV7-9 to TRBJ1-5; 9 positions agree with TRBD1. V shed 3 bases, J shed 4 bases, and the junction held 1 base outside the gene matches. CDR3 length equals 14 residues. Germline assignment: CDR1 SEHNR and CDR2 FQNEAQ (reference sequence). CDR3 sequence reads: CASSLTGGNQPQHF. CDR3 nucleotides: TGTGCCAGCAGCTTGACAGGGGGAAATCAGCCCCAGCATTTT.

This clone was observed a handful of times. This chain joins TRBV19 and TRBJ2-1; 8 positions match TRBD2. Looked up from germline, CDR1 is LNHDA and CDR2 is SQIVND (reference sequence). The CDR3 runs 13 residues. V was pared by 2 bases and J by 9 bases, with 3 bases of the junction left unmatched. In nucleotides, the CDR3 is TGTGCCAGTAGTATAAGGCTAGCGGGTGAGCAGTTCTTC. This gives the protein CASSIRLAGEQFF.

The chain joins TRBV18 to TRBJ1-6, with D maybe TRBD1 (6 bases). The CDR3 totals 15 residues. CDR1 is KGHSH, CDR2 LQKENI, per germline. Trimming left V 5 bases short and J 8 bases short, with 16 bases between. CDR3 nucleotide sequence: TGTGCCAGCTCAGCTCCTGGGGGGCAAGATTCACCCCTCCACTTT. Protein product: CASSAPGGQDSPLHF.

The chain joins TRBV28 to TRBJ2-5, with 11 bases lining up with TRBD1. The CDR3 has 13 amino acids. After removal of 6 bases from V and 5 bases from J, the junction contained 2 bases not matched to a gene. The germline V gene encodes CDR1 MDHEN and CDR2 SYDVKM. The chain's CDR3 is CASSRDRGETQYF. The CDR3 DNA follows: TGTGCCAGCAGCCGGGACAGGGGGGAGACCCAGTACTTC.

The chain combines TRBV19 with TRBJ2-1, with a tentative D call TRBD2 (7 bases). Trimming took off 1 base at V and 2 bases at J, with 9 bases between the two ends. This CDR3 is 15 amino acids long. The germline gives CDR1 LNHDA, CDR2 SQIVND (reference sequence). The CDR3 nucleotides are TGTGCCAGTAGTATAGCGGGGGGCGCCTACAATGAGCAGTTCTTC. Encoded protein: CASSIAGGAYNEQFF.

The CDR3 here is CASSESYTLNTEAFF. The CDR3 coding sequence is TGTGCCAGCAGTGAATCGTACACCCTGAACACTGAAGCTTTCTTT. This chain joins TRBV2 and TRBJ1-1; no reliable D call. The CDR3 runs 15 residues. Germline V gene lookup returns CDR1 SNHLY and CDR2 FYNNEI. V lost 2 bases, J lost 0 bases, and 10 bases lay in between.

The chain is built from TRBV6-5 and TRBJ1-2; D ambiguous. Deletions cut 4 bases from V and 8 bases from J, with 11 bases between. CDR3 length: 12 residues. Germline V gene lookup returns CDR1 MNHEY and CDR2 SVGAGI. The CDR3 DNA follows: TGTGCCAGCAGTTCGAAAGTTAGCGGCTACACCTTC. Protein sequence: CASSSKVSGYTF.

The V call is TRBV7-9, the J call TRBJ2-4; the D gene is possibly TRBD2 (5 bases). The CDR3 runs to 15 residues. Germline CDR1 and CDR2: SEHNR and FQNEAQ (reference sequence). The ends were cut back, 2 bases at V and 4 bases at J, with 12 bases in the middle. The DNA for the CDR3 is TGTGCCAGCAGCTTACCGGGGTTGTCAAAAAACATTCAGTACTTC. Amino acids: CASSLPGLSKNIQYF.

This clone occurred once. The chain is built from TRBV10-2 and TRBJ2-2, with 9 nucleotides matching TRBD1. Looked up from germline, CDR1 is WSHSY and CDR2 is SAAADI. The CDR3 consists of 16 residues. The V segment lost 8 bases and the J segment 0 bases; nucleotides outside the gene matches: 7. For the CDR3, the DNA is TGCGCCAGCTCCACCGGGACAGGGCCGAACACCGGGGAGCTGTTTTTT. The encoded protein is CASSTGTGPNTGELFF.

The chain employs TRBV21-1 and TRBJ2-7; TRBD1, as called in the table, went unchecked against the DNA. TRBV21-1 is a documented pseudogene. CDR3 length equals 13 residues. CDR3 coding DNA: TGTGCCAGCGGGGACAGAGGCTCCTACGAGCAGTACGTC. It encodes CASGDRGSYEQYV.

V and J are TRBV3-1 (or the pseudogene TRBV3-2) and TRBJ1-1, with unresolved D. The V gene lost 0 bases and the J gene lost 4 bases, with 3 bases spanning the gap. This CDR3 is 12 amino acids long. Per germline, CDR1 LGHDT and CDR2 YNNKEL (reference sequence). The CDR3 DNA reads TGTGCCAGCAGCCAAGACCGCACTGAAGCTTTCTTT. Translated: CASSQDRTEAFF.

Here the CDR3 DNA reads TGTGCCAGCAAGGGGGGTAAAAACATTCAGTACTTC. It codes for CASKGGKNIQYF. The V call is TRBV6-5, the J call TRBJ2-4; D may be TRBD1 or TRBD2 (6 bases each). Trimming removed 7 bases at V and 4 bases at J, with 8 bases between. The germline CDR1 and CDR2 sequences are MNHEY and SVGAGI. The CDR3 sequence is 12 residues long.

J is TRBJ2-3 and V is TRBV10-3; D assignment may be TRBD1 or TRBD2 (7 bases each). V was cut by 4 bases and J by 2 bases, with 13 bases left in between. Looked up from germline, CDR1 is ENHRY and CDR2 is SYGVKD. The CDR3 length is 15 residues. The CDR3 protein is CAISGGGTATDTQYF. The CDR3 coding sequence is TGTGCCATCAGTGGGGGGGGGACAGCCACAGATACGCAGTATTTT.

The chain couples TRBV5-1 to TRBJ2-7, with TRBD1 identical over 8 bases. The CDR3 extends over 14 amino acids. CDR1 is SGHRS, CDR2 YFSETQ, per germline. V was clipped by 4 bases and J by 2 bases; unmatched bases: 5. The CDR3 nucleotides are TGCGCCAGCAGCGAAAGGACAGGGACCTACGAGCAGTACTTC. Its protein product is CASSERTGTYEQYF.

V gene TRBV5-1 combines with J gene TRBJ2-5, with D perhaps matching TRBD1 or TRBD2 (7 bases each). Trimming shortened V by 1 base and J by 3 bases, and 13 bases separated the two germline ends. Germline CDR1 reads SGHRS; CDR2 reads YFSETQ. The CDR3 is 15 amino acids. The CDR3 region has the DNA TGCGCCAGCAGCTTGAGGGGGCTAGCGGAAGAGACCCAGTACTTC. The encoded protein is CASSLRGLAEETQYF.

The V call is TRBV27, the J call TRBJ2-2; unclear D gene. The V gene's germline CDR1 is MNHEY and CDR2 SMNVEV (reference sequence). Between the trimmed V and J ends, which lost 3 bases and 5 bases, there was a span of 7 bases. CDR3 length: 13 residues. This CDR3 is CASSLRGTGELFF. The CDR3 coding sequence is TGTGCCAGCAGTTTGAGAGGAACCGGGGAGCTGTTTTTT.

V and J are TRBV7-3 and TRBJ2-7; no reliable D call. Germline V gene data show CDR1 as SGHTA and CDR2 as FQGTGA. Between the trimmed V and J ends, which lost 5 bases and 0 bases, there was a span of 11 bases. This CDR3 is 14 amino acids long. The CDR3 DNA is TGTGCCAGCAGCCCGGCAGCGCCCTCCTACGAGCAGTACTTC. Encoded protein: CASSPAAPSYEQYF. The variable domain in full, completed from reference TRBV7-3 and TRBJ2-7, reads GAGVSQTPSNKVTEKGKYVELRCDPISGHTALYWYRQSLGQGPEFLIYFQGTGAADDSGLPNDRFFAVRPEGSVSTLKIQRTERGDSAVYLCASSPAAPSYEQYFGPGTRLTVT.

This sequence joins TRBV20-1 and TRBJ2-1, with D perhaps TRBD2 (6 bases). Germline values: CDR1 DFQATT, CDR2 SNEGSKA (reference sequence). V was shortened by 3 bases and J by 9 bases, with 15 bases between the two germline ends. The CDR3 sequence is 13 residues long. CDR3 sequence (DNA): TGCAGTGCTAGTGTAGCGTTCGGGAGTGAGCAGTTCTTC. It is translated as CSASVAFGSEQFF.

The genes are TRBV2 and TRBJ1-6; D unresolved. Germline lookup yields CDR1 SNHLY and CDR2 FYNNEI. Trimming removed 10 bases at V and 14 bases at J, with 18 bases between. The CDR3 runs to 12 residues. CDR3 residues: CAIPRPGGSLHF. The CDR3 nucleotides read TGTGCCATCCCCAGGCCCGGAGGGTCCCTCCACTTT.

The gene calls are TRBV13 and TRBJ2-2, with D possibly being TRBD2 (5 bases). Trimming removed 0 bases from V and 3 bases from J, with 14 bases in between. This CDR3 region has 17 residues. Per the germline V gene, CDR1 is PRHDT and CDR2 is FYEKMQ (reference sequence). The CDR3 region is CASSLGVLADYTGELFF. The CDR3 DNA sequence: TGTGCCAGCAGCTTAGGGGTGTTGGCGGACTACACCGGGGAGCTGTTTTTT.

The CDR3 DNA is TGTGCCAGCAGTTACGGGAGCGACGAGCAGTACTTC. This encodes CASSYGSDEQYF. The J gene is TRBJ2-7, the V gene TRBV6-2 or TRBV6-3; D might be TRBD2 (5 bases). Germline CDR1 and CDR2: MNHEY and SVGEGT. Trimming took off 2 bases at V and 5 bases at J, with 7 bases between the two ends. The CDR3 totals 12 residues.

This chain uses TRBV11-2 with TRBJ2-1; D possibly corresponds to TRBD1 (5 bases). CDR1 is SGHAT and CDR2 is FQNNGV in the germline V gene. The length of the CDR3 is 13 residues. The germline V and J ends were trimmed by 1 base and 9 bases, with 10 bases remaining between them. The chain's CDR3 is CASSLAGSGEQFF. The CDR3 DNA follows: TGTGCCAGCAGCTTAGCAGGGTCTGGTGAGCAGTTCTTC.

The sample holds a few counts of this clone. CDR3 DNA: TGCGCCAGCAGCCCAGGGACACCCAGACAAGAGACCCAGTACTTC. Encoded protein: CASSPGTPRQETQYF. J is TRBJ2-5 and V is TRBV5-1; D is possibly TRBD1 (6 bases). Germline V gene lookup returns CDR1 SGHRS and CDR2 YFSETQ. Trimming stripped 4 bases from V and 2 bases from J, with 15 bases between. The CDR3 has 15 amino acids. The whole variable domain, remainder taken from reference TRBV5-1 and TRBJ2-5, is KAGVTQTPRYLIKTRGQQVTLSCSPISGHRSVSWYQQTPGQGLQFLFEYFSETQRNKGNFPGRFSGRQFSNSRSEMNVSTLELGDSALYLCASSPGTPRQETQYFGPGTRLLVL.